What follows are 17 T cell receptor beta chains derived from one specimen sequenced in a study of OX40 agonist ivuxolimab in advanced cancers. The receptor library was made with the immunoSEQ multiplex PCR assay. Drawn from immuneACCESS, this table holds only the in-frame rearrangements with V and J called that TCRdb kept. Clones are partly lost; checked studies trace under half to an unresolved V gene and leave the rest unexplained. The sample yields 54,000 or so clones; roughly 80% were counted once. Roughly 4% of the sample belongs to the ten largest clones. Here the sequenced sample was CD4+ or CD8+ T cells sorted from blood, taken in a trial of the OX40 agonist ivuxolimab. These receptors were collected from an adult with an advanced solid tumor such as melanoma, head and neck, liver or kidney cancer.

This clone showed up just once. This chain uses TRBV5-1 with TRBJ2-7; TRBD1 is a possible D gene (5 bases). This CDR3 comprises 16 residues. V shed 3 bases and J shed 4 bases, with 20 bases lying between them. CDR1 SGHRS and CDR2 YFSETQ come from the germline V gene. CDR3 DNA sequence: TGCGCCAGCAGCTCCGGGCGGCGTCAGGGCGCATACGAGCAGTACTTC. Translated: CASSSGRRQGAYEQYF. The full variable domain, with the rest looked up from reference TRBV5-1 and TRBJ2-7, is KAGVTQTPRYLIKTRGQQVTLSCSPISGHRSVSWYQQTPGQGLQFLFEYFSETQRNKGNFPGRFSGRQFSNSRSEMNVSTLELGDSALYLCASSSGRRQGAYEQYFGPGTRLTVT.

The chain links TRBV18 to TRBJ2-7; perhaps TRBD1 as D (5 bases). The germline V and J ends were trimmed by 1 base and 6 bases, with 10 bases remaining between them. The CDR3 covers 13 residues. CDR1 and CDR2 (germline): KGHSH, LQKENI. CDR3 bases: TGTGCCAGCTCACCACGGGAAACAGGCGAGCAGTACTTC. Translated, it gives CASSPRETGEQYF.

This chain joins TRBV11-2 and TRBJ2-7, with no clear D. This CDR3 has 13 residues. Trimming stripped 3 bases from V and 3 bases from J, with 9 bases between. The germline gives CDR1 SGHAT, CDR2 FQNNGV. The CDR3 sequence: CASSLGSYYEQYF. The DNA of the CDR3 is TGTGCCAGCAGCTTGGGTTCCTACTACGAGCAGTACTTC.

The chain combines TRBV6-1 with TRBJ2-6; D possibly corresponds to TRBD1 (5 bases). This CDR3 contains 14 residues. Trimming removed 6 bases from V and 2 bases from J, with 8 bases in between. In germline, CDR1 is MNHNS, CDR2 SASEGT. The CDR3 here is CASRAGTGANVLTF. The CDR3 coding sequence is TGTGCCAGCAGGGCAGGGACTGGGGCCAACGTCCTGACTTTC.

The V gene is TRBV7-7, the J gene TRBJ2-3; weak D call: TRBD1 (6 bases). With 1 base removed from V and 5 bases from J, the gap between germline ends came to 13 bases. The CDR3 has 15 amino acids. From germline, CDR1 is SSHAT and CDR2 FNYEAQ (reference sequence). CDR3 protein: CASSLGSGEIDTQYF. In DNA form, the CDR3 reads TGTGCCAGCAGCTTAGGGTCAGGGGAGATAGATACGCAGTATTTT.

V gene TRBV5-8 combines with J gene TRBJ1-2, with D uncertain. V dropped 3 bases and J dropped 11 bases, with 14 bases sitting between them. Germline assignment: CDR1 SGHTS and CDR2 YDEGEE. The CDR3 sequence is 12 residues long. In DNA, the CDR3 is TGTGCCAGCAGCTGGCGGACTGGACTGTACACCTTC. Encoded protein: CASSWRTGLYTF.

The chain is built from TRBV10-3 and TRBJ1-2, with D perhaps TRBD1 (6 bases). Germline V gene data show CDR1 as ENHRY and CDR2 as SYGVKD. This CDR3 is built from 13 residues. Trimming left V 3 bases short and J 8 bases short, with 13 bases between. The CDR3 nucleotides are TGTGCCATCAGTGAAATTCCGAGGGGGGGCTACACCTTC. Amino acids: CAISEIPRGGYTF.

The V call is TRBV6-1, the J call TRBJ1-2, with D uncertain. There are 14 residues in the CDR3. In germline, CDR1 is MNHNS, CDR2 SASEGT. Trimming cost V 4 bases and J 1 base, with 10 bases left between them. CDR3 amino acids: CASSASQNNYGYTF. CDR3 sequence (DNA): TGTGCCAGCAGTGCCAGCCAGAATAACTATGGCTACACCTTC.

The rearrangement links TRBV2 to TRBJ2-2; D is undetermined. The V gene lost 3 bases and the J gene lost 1 base, with 6 bases spanning the gap. The V gene's germline CDR1 is SNHLY and CDR2 FYNNEI. The length of the CDR3 is 14 residues. CDR3 sequence reads: CASSDSVNTGELFF. The DNA for the CDR3 is TGTGCCAGCAGTGACAGCGTGAACACCGGGGAGCTGTTTTTT.

V is TRBV20-1 and J is TRBJ1-1; TRBD1 agrees at 9 bases. The CDR3 contains 11 residues. Germline V gene lookup returns CDR1 DFQATT and CDR2 SNEGSKA (reference sequence). The V and J ends lost 6 bases and 10 bases, in that order; junction bases with no gene match: 6. In DNA, the CDR3 is TGCAGTGCCCCGGACAGGGGATCAGCTTTCTTT. It yields the protein CSAPDRGSAFF.

The V call is TRBV19, the J call TRBJ2-6, with D unclear. CDR1 LNHDA and CDR2 SQIVND come from the germline V gene (reference sequence). V was trimmed by 0 bases and J by 13 bases, leaving 10 bases between them. The CDR3 spans 13 residues. The CDR3 sequence: CASSIEGTSVLTF. The CDR3 coding sequence is TGTGCCAGTAGTATAGAGGGCACCTCGGTCCTGACTTTC. Drawing the rest from reference TRBV19 and TRBJ2-6, the complete variable domain is DGGITQSPKYLFRKEGQNVTLSCEQNLNHDAMYWYRQDPGQGLRLIYYSQIVNDFQKGDIAEGYSVSREKKESFPLTVTSAQKNPTAFYLCASSIEGTSVLTFGAGSRLTVL.

CDR3 residues: CASSPGQGALQNIQYF. The CDR3 nucleotides read TGTGCCAGCTCACCGGGACAGGGGGCTCTCCAAAACATTCAGTACTTC. The chain combines TRBV18 with TRBJ2-4; 12 bases match TRBD1. J was trimmed by 5 bases and V by 3 bases; bases with no gene match: 5. The CDR3 is made up of 16 amino acids. Germline CDR1 reads KGHSH; CDR2 reads LQKENI.

The chain couples TRBV19 to TRBJ1-2, with D possibly matching TRBD1 (6 bases). Between the trimmed V and J ends, which lost 4 bases and 4 bases, there was a span of 13 bases. The CDR3 has 14 amino acids. CDR1 is LNHDA, CDR2 SQIVND, per germline (reference sequence). This CDR3 is CASSTGQRGYGYTF. DNA of the CDR3: TGTGCCAGTAGTACCGGACAGAGAGGCTATGGCTACACCTTC.

In this sample, this clone turned up once. The chain is built from TRBV2 and TRBJ1-1, with D tentatively TRBD1 (6 bases). The V end was cut by 4 bases, the J end by 1 base, with 7 bases between. Germline CDR1 reads SNHLY; CDR2 reads FYNNEI. This CDR3 spans 13 amino acids. The chain's CDR3 is CASSGTANTEAFF. Here the CDR3 DNA reads TGTGCCAGCAGTGGGACAGCGAACACTGAAGCTTTCTTT.

The chain employs TRBV7-2 and TRBJ1-2, with D possibly matching TRBD1 (6 bases). The germline V gene encodes CDR1 SGHTA and CDR2 FQGNSA. CDR3 length: 15 amino acids. The V and J ends lost 4 bases and 2 bases respectively, with 14 bases between them. CDR3 sequence: CASSSGGGGNYGYTF. CDR3 DNA: TGTGCCAGCAGCTCTGGCGGGGGCGGAAACTATGGCTACACCTTC.

The chain links TRBV11-2 to TRBJ2-1; 15 nucleotides agree with TRBD2. V lost 7 bases, J lost 9 bases, and 7 bases stayed unmatched. From germline, CDR1 is SGHAT and CDR2 FQNNGV. The CDR3 extends over 15 amino acids. This CDR3 reads CASKGLAGGLGEQFF. CDR3 bases: TGTGCCAGCAAGGGACTAGCGGGGGGATTAGGTGAGCAGTTCTTC.

The chain carries TRBV2 and TRBJ2-1; no clear D gene. Germline CDR1 is SNHLY and CDR2 is FYNNEI. Trimming cost V 6 bases and J 0 bases, with 9 bases left between them. CDR3 length: 14 amino acids. The CDR3 DNA sequence: TGTGCCAGCAGGACTTACAGCTCCTACAATGAGCAGTTCTTC. It is translated as CASRTYSSYNEQFF. The full variable domain, rest sourced from reference TRBV2 and TRBJ2-1, is EPEVTQTPSHQVTQMGQEVILRCVPISNHLYFYWYRQILGQKVEFLVSFYNNEISEKSEIFDDQFSVERPDGSNFTLKIRSTKLEDSAMYFCASRTYSSYNEQFFGPGTRLTVL.